This TCR beta chain was found in a study of identifying expanded T cells in peripheral blood. During the collection period, no donor immune events like infections were recorded. Remarks on this clone: Its antigen is currently unknown.

Here immunoSEQ multiplex PCR was the method, and the copy in TCRdb shows in-frame clones only, minus some. The sample consists of around 80,000 clones, about nine tenths of them appearing once. Study-level findings and limits: Technical replicates showed around 1.2 changed clones; roughly two weeks 15 to 20; four weeks 19. Clone count variance between approximately two-week samples rose with total template count.

The CDR3 length is 13 residues. Germline V CDR1 and CDR2: SQVTM, ANQGSEA. V was cut by 3 bases and J by 8 bases, with 16 bases left in between. The source of this sequence is a person aged 18 to 70 in good health. The chain has TRBV29-1 and TRBJ1-1; D ambiguous. The sequenced material came from blood. CDR3 amino acids: CSVDRGGLEEAFF. The CDR3 DNA is TGCAGCGTTGACCGGGGAGGGCTTGAAGAAGCTTTCTTT. The whole variable domain, filled in from reference TRBV29-1 and TRBJ1-1, reads SAVISQKPSRDICQRGTSLTIQCQVDSQVTMMFWYRQQPGQSLTLIATANQGSEATYESGFVIDKFPISRPNLTFSTLTVSNMSPEDSSIYLCSVDRGGLEEAFFGQGTRLTVV.